These T cell receptor beta chains were read from a single sample in a study of blood T cell repertoires in COVID-19. TCRdb keeps only in-frame clones here, not all; method: immunoSEQ multiplex PCR. Among about 71,000 clones listed, around 83% were seen once. The sample taken for sequencing was peripheral blood. These TCRs come from a man younger than 40 with COVID-19, enrolled during active disease. Each CDR3 is given with its conserved first and last residue. D genes are given only for firm matches. Only part of the rows carry a size: once, few, many, or a class if the clone is expanded.

clone_size | cdr3_length | j_call | v_call | d_call | cdr3_nt | cdr3_aa
NA | 14 | TRBJ2-5 | TRBV6-5 | NA | TGTGCCAGCAGTCAAACCCGGAGGAGCGAGACCCAGTACTTC | CASSQTRRSETQYF
NA | 13 | TRBJ2-2 | TRBV7-2 | NA | TGTGCCAGCAGCCCAGGGGGGACCGGGGAGCTGTTTTTT | CASSPGGTGELFF
NA | 12 | TRBJ1-1 | TRBV2 | NA | TGTGCCAGCCCGAAGGGCGGGTCGGAAGCTTTCTTT | CASPKGGSEAFF
few | 14 | TRBJ2-7 | TRBV3-1/TRBV3-2 | TRBD2 | TGTGCCAGCAGCCCCGGGACTAGCAGCTACGAGCAGTACTTC | CASSPGTSSYEQYF
NA | 16 | TRBJ1-1 | TRBV19 | TRBD1 | TGTGCCAGTAGTATAGGGGACAGGGGAGGGAACACTGAAGCTTTCTTT | CASSIGDRGGNTEAFF
NA | 16 | TRBJ1-2 | TRBV29-1 | NA | TGCAGCGCCGAGGTTACTCACAAGGCGTCGGGCTATGGCTACACCTTC | CSAEVTHKASGYGYTF
few | 13 | TRBJ1-1 | TRBV2 | NA | TGTGCCAGCAGTTCGGGGGGAGGGACTGAAGCTTTCTTT | CASSSGGGTEAFF
NA | 16 | TRBJ2-7 | TRBV27 | NA | TGTGCCAGCAGTCCCACCCTAGCGCAGAGGATCTACGAGCAGTACTTC | CASSPTLAQRIYEQYF
once | 14 | TRBJ2-4 | TRBV5-4 | NA | TGTGCCAGCAGCCTCGGTAGGGGGAAAAACATTCAGTACTTC | CASSLGRGKNIQYF
NA | 18 | TRBJ2-7 | TRBV28 | TRBD2 | TGTGCCAGCAGTTTCCTTTTTGGACTAGCCTCCTCTTCTTACGAGCAGTACTTC | CASSFLFGLASSSYEQYF
NA | 13 | TRBJ1-2 | TRBV7-9 | NA | TGTGCCAGCAGCCCCCGGGGGGGCCGGGGCTACACCTTC | CASSPRGGRGYTF
few | 14 | TRBJ2-7 | TRBV28 | TRBD2 | TGTGCCAGCGGTACGAGGACTAGATTCTACGAGCAGTACTTC | CASGTRTRFYEQYF
NA | 14 | TRBJ2-7 | TRBV11-3 | NA | TGTGCCAGCAGCTTATCGGAGGCCCAGAGGGAGCAGTACTTC | CASSLSEAQREQYF
NA | 11 | TRBJ1-2 | TRBV28 | NA | TGTGCCAGTTTTGGGGGGTATGGCTACACCTTC | CASFGGYGYTF
NA | 16 | TRBJ2-7 | TRBV4-1 | NA | TGCGCCAGCAGCCAAGAAACTCAGGGTTCTACCTACGAGCAGTACTTC | CASSQETQGSTYEQYF
few | 17 | TRBJ1-6 | TRBV13 | TRBD1 | TGTGCCAGCAGCTTAGGGCTGGGACAGATCGGGAATTCACCCCTCCACTTT | CASSLGLGQIGNSPLHF
once | 14 | TRBJ2-2 | TRBV7-2 | TRBD2 | TGTGCCAGCAGCTTGACTAGCGGCACCGGGGAGCTGTTTTTT | CASSLTSGTGELFF
once | 16 | TRBJ1-2 | TRBV13 | TRBD1 | TGTGCCAGCAGCCACCCAGGGGGACCCCTGGAGAATGGCTACACCTTC | CASSHPGGPLENGYTF
few | 14 | TRBJ1-4 | TRBV18 | NA | TGTGCCAGCTCACCAAGGACAGAGAATGAAAAACTGTTTTTT | CASSPRTENEKLFF
few | 15 | TRBJ2-7 | TRBV4-1 | TRBD2 | TGCGCCAGCAGCCAATTCCCACTAGCGAAATACGAGCAGTACTTC | CASSQFPLAKYEQYF
NA | 14 | TRBJ1-5 | TRBV28 | NA | TGTGCCAGCAGTTTAGGCAGGGGCAATCAGCCCCAGCATTTT | CASSLGRGNQPQHF
NA | 15 | TRBJ2-7 | TRBV28 | NA | TGTGCCAGCAGTTTGGGGGGAGGACTTAGATACGAGCAGTACTTC | CASSLGGGLRYEQYF
NA | 16 | TRBJ1-1 | TRBV6-4 | NA | TGTGCCAGCAGTGACTGGGCTCACCACACCCTCACTGAAGCTTTCTTT | CASSDWAHHTLTEAFF
NA | 13 | TRBJ1-5 | TRBV30 | TRBD1 | TGTGCCTGGAGTCGAGGGGGACAGCAGCCCCAGCATTTT | CAWSRGGQQPQHF
few | 12 | TRBJ1-2 | TRBV19 | NA | TGTGCCAGTAGTATCTCCAATAGTGGCTACACCTTC | CASSISNSGYTF
NA | 14 | TRBJ1-4 | TRBV7-8 | NA | TGTGCCAGCACCCGGAGGGCAACTAATGAAAAACTGTTTTTT | CASTRRATNEKLFF
NA | 14 | TRBJ2-7 | TRBV4-2 | NA | TGTGCCAGCAGCCAAGCGGCGCTAGGGGGCGAGCAGTACTTC | CASSQAALGGEQYF
NA | 15 | TRBJ1-5 | TRBV5-6 | TRBD1 | TGTGCCAGCAGCTTCCAGGGACAGATTAATCAGCCCCAGCATTTT | CASSFQGQINQPQHF
NA | 15 | TRBJ2-3 | TRBV7-9 | TRBD2 | TGTGCCAGCAGCCCGGGCGGGGGGGCAGGCGATACGCAGTATTTT | CASSPGGGAGDTQYF
once | 16 | TRBJ1-1 | TRBV28 | NA | TGTGCCAGCAGTTTATGGCGGGCGGGGGATAACACTGAAGCTTTCTTT | CASSLWRAGDNTEAFF
NA | 15 | TRBJ2-7 | TRBV9 | NA | TGTGCCAGCAGCGCCCCCGGGACTGGGAACTACGAGCAGTACTTC | CASSAPGTGNYEQYF
NA | 14 | TRBJ2-5 | TRBV27 | NA | TGTGCCAGCAGTCCGCGCCATTCCCAAGAGACCCAGTACTTC | CASSPRHSQETQYF
NA | 13 | TRBJ1-2 | TRBV7-2 | NA | TGTGCCAGCAGCTTAGAGGACAGCTATGGCTACACCTTC | CASSLEDSYGYTF
NA | 10 | TRBJ1-2 | TRBV28 | NA | TGTGCAGCACCACAGGGTGGCTACACCTTC | CAAPQGGYTF
once | 15 | TRBJ2-4 | TRBV9 | NA | TGTGCCAGCAGCCCGGGAAACACCCACTGGGGCATTCAGTACTTC | CASSPGNTHWGIQYF
NA | 12 | TRBJ2-7 | TRBV11-2 | NA | TGTGCCAGCAGCTTAGGACTCTACGAGCAGTACTTC | CASSLGLYEQYF
NA | 15 | TRBJ1-2 | TRBV6-2/TRBV6-3 | TRBD1 | TGTGCCAGCAGTTACAACCTACCGGACAGGGACGGCTACACCTTC | CASSYNLPDRDGYTF
NA | 15 | TRBJ2-7 | TRBV7-3 | TRBD2 | TGTGCCAGCAGGTTAACTAGCGGGAGGATAAACGAGCAGTACTTC | CASRLTSGRINEQYF
NA | 15 | TRBJ2-7 | TRBV27 | NA | TGTGCCAGCAGTTTTTCCCCGGGGGGCCCCTACGAGCAGTACTTC | CASSFSPGGPYEQYF
NA | 19 | TRBJ1-1 | TRBV27 | TRBD1 | TGTGCCAGCAGTTTCGGAAAACCGGGACAGAGGATTATGAACACTGAAGCTTTCTTT | CASSFGKPGQRIMNTEAFF
NA | 13 | TRBJ2-5 | TRBV5-6 | NA | TGTGCCAGCAGCTTTAGTGGTTGGGAGACCCAGTACTTC | CASSFSGWETQYF
NA | 13 | TRBJ1-1 | TRBV9 | NA | TGTGCCAGCAGCGTAGGACAGGAAACTGAAGCTTTCTTT | CASSVGQETEAFF
NA | 11 | TRBJ1-1 | TRBV6-5 | NA | TGTGCCAGCAAGGGGGGGCGGGGAGCTTTCTTT | CASKGGRGAFF
NA | 14 | TRBJ1-2 | TRBV2 | TRBD1 | TGTGCCAGCAGCGGATATAGGACAGGGGACGGCTACACCTTC | CASSGYRTGDGYTF
few | 16 | TRBJ1-6 | TRBV18 | NA | TGTGCCAGCTCACCACCGAGTCAGGGTTCGAATTCACCCCTCCACTTT | CASSPPSQGSNSPLHF
NA | 14 | TRBJ1-2 | TRBV5-8 | NA | TGTGCCAGCAGCTTCTGGAGGGCTAACTATGGCTACACCTTC | CASSFWRANYGYTF
NA | 13 | TRBJ2-5 | TRBV6-5 | NA | TGTGCCAGCAGCGGACTGTCTGGGGAGACCCAGTACTTC | CASSGLSGETQYF
NA | 15 | TRBJ1-1 | TRBV6-5 | TRBD1 | TGTGCCAGCAGTTGGCGACAGGGAAGGGGGACTGAAGCTTTCTTT | CASSWRQGRGTEAFF
NA | 14 | TRBJ2-7 | TRBV10-1 | TRBD1 | TGCGCCAGCAGTGTGGGGACAGGGGTGTTGGAGCAGTACTTC | CASSVGTGVLEQYF
NA | 16 | TRBJ2-5 | TRBV5-8 | TRBD2 | TGTGCCAGCAGCATAGGACTAGCGGGAGATGGTGAGACCCAGTACTTC | CASSIGLAGDGETQYF
once | 14 | TRBJ1-1 | TRBV2 | NA | TGTGCCAGCAGTGAAAATCGGTTCAACACTGAAGCTTTCTTT | CASSENRFNTEAFF
once | 13 | TRBJ1-1 | TRBV28 | NA | TGTGCCAGCAGTGCAACAGGGTACACTGAAGCTTTCTTT | CASSATGYTEAFF
NA | 15 | TRBJ2-7 | TRBV4-1 | NA | TGCGCCAGCAGCCAAGTGGCTAACGGGGGCTACGAGCAGTACTTC | CASSQVANGGYEQYF
NA | 16 | TRBJ2-2 | TRBV9 | TRBD1 | TGTGCCAGCAGCGTAGAGGGGACAGGGTACACCGGGGAGCTGTTTTTT | CASSVEGTGYTGELFF
NA | 15 | TRBJ1-2 | TRBV5-6 | NA | TGTGCCAGCAGCTTTCCCGTCGGTGCTAACTATGGCTACACCTTC | CASSFPVGANYGYTF
NA | 14 | TRBJ2-1 | TRBV27 | TRBD2 | TGTGCCAGCAGTTTTTGGGGGAGGGATAATGAGCAGTTCTTC | CASSFWGRDNEQFF
NA | 13 | TRBJ2-2 | TRBV29-1 | NA | TGCAGCGTTGAAGAAATGAGAGACGGGGAGCTGTTTTTT | CSVEEMRDGELFF
NA | 14 | TRBJ2-7 | TRBV7-2 | TRBD2 | TGTGCCAGCAGCTTACAGCGGGGTCCCTACGAGCAGTACTTC | CASSLQRGPYEQYF